These 10 T cell receptor beta chains came from one sample sequenced in a study of blood T cell repertoires in COVID-19. Here immunoSEQ multiplex PCR was the method, and the copy in TCRdb shows in-frame clones only, minus some. The table has about 72,000 clones, 90% to 95% seen once; the top ten hold 7.3%. The sequenced material came from peripheral blood. Every receptor here comes from a human donor in a cohort sampled during active COVID-19.

This clone was detected only once. The chain employs TRBV4-3 and TRBJ2-1; D possibly corresponds to TRBD2 (6 bases). CDR1 and CDR2 (germline): LGHNA, YSLEER. The germline V and J ends were trimmed by 0 bases and 11 bases, with 11 bases remaining between them. CDR3 length equals 13 residues. This CDR3 reads CASSQELGGKQFF. Written as DNA, the CDR3 is TGCGCCAGCAGCCAAGAATTAGGCGGGAAGCAGTTCTTC.

The V call is TRBV6-5, the J call TRBJ2-1; 8 bases match TRBD1. J lost 8 bases, V lost 5 bases, and 8 bases had no gene match. The CDR3 is made up of 14 amino acids. Germline V CDR1 and CDR2: MNHEY, SVGAGI. The CDR3 sequence is CASSTGQEADEQFF. For the CDR3, the DNA is TGTGCCAGCAGTACGGGACAGGAAGCCGATGAGCAGTTCTTC.

This chain uses TRBV24-1 with TRBJ2-7; tentative D call: TRBD1 (6 bases). V was cut by 10 bases and J by 0 bases, with 15 bases left in between. The CDR3 length is 14 residues. CDR1 and CDR2 (germline): KGHDR, SFDVKD. CDR3: CATSTGPPSYEQYF. CDR3 nucleotides: TGTGCCACTTCAACAGGGCCTCCCTCCTACGAGCAGTACTTC.

This chain joins TRBV11-3 and TRBJ2-1, with D perhaps matching TRBD2 (6 bases). Germline lookup yields CDR1 SGHNT and CDR2 YENEEA. Trimming cost V 2 bases and J 7 bases, with 18 bases left between them. CDR3 size: 16 residues. DNA for the CDR3: TGTGCCAGCAGCTTAAACGGGAGATACTTGGGGAATGAGCAGTTCTTC. Translated, it gives CASSLNGRYLGNEQFF.

This rearrangement joins TRBV6-2 or TRBV6-3 to TRBJ2-2, with unresolved D. Trimming removed 0 bases from V and 7 bases from J, with 6 bases in between. Germline values: CDR1 MNHEY, CDR2 SVGEGT. This CDR3 contains 13 residues. The CDR3 bases are TGTGCCAGCAGTTACTCGAGTGACGGGGAGCTGTTTTTT. As protein: CASSYSSDGELFF.

This chain uses TRBV30 with TRBJ1-2; perhaps TRBD1 as D (6 bases). The length of the CDR3 is 13 residues. Germline CDR1 and CDR2: GTSNPN and SVGIG (reference sequence). The ends were cut back, 8 bases at V and 3 bases at J, with 16 bases in the middle. CDR3: CAAGWGRYYGYTF. CDR3 nucleotide sequence: TGTGCCGCCGGGTGGGGGCGTTACTATGGCTACACCTTC.

V is TRBV19 and J is TRBJ2-3; 8 bases fit TRBD2. Unmatched junction bases numbered 7, after V lost 9 bases and J lost 5 bases. The CDR3 has 13 amino acids. Germline CDR1 reads LNHDA; CDR2 reads SQIVND (reference sequence). The CDR3 DNA reads TGTGCCAGCCAGCGGGAGATAGGAGATACGCAGTATTTT. Its protein is CASQREIGDTQYF.

The gene calls are TRBV7-9 and TRBJ2-2; possibly TRBD2 for D (6 bases). Germline V CDR1 and CDR2: SEHNR, FQNEAQ (reference sequence). The CDR3 has 15 residues. V shed 7 bases and J shed 0 bases, with 12 bases lying between them. Here the CDR3 reads CASTAGTANTGELFF. The CDR3 DNA is TGTGCCAGCACGGCGGGAACCGCGAACACCGGGGAGCTGTTTTTT. Drawing the rest from reference TRBV7-9 and TRBJ2-2, the complete variable domain is DTGVSQNPRHKITKRGQNVTFRCDPISEHNRLYWYRQTLGQGPEFLTYFQNEAQLEKSRLLSDRFSAERPKGSFSTLEIQRTEQGDSAMYLCASTAGTANTGELFFGEGSRLTVL.

The chain uses TRBV20-1 and TRBJ2-3, with 8 bases matching TRBD2. The CDR3 spans 11 residues. J gave up 14 bases and V 5 bases, and 9 bases lay outside the gene matches. Germline V lookup: CDR1 DFQATT, CDR2 SNEGSKA (reference sequence). The CDR3 is CSAPRGTRTYF. The DNA for the CDR3 is TGCAGTGCTCCAAGGGGGACTAGAACGTATTTT.

The gene calls are TRBV2 and TRBJ1-1; possible D gene TRBD1, 6 bases. This CDR3 region has 15 residues. V was pared by 5 bases and J by 0 bases, with 13 bases between. The germline CDR1 and CDR2 sequences are SNHLY and FYNNEI. This CDR3 reads CASSPARQVNTEAFF. In nucleotides, the CDR3 is TGTGCCAGCAGTCCCGCTCGACAGGTGAACACTGAAGCTTTCTTT. Complete variable domain (other parts from reference TRBV2 and TRBJ1-1): EPEVTQTPSHQVTQMGQEVILRCVPISNHLYFYWYRQILGQKVEFLVSFYNNEISEKSEIFDDQFSVERPDGSNFTLKIRSTKLEDSAMYFCASSPARQVNTEAFFGQGTRLTVV.